This T cell receptor (beta chain) originates from a study of shared clonotypes between healthy human individuals. V lost 0 bases and J 8 bases, leaving 17 bases between the germline ends. The CDR3 contains 16 residues. The germline V gene has CDR1 ENHRY and CDR2 SYGVKD. Repertoires were generated with immunoSEQ multiplex PCR, while TCRdb's copy carries only in-frame clones and drops some. The top ten hold more than 10% of the sample, which has hundreds of thousands of clones, roughly 79% seen once. Sequencing was done on a sample of PBMCs. The rearrangement links TRBV10-3 to TRBJ2-1; D possibly uses TRBD1 or TRBD2 (6 bases each). The clonotype comes from a woman aged 40 to 55 in good health. Some clones in this sample may be carry-over from other donors' samples. For the CDR3, the DNA is TGTGCCATCAGTGAGTCGACTCTTCACAGGGAGGATGAGCAGTTCTTC. Protein: CAISESTLHREDEQFF.